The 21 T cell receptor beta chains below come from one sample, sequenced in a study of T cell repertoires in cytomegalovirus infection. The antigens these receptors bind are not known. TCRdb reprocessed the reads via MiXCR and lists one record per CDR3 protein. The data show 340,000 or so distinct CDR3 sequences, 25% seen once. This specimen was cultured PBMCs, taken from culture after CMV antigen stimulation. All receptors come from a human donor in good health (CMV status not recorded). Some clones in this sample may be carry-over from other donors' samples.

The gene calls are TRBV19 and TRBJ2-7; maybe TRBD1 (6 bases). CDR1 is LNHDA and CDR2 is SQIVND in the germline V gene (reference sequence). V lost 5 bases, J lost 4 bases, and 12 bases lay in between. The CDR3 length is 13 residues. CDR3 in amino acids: CASSAGAGYEQYF. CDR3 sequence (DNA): TGTGCCAGTAGTGCAGGGGCGGGTTACGAGCAGTACTTC.

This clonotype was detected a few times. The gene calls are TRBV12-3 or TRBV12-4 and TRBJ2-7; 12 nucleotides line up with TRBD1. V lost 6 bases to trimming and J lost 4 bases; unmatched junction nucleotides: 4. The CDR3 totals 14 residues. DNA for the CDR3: TGTGCCAGCAGCCAGGGACAGGGGGCTTACGAGCAGTACTTC. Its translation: CASSQGQGAYEQYF.

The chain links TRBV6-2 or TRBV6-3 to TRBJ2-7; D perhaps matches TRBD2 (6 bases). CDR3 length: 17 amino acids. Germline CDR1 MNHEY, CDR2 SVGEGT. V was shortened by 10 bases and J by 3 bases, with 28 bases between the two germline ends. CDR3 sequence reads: CATQEGPPGLSFYEQYV. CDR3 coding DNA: TGTGCCACCCAGGAGGGGCCCCCGGGACTCTCGTTCTACGAGCAGTACGTC.

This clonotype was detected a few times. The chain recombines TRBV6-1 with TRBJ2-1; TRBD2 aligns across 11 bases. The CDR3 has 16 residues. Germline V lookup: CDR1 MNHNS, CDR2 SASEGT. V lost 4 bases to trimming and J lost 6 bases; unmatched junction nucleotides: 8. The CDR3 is CASSGLLAGVGNEQFF. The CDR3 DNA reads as TGTGCCAGCAGTGGGCTACTAGCGGGAGTGGGCAATGAGCAGTTCTTC.

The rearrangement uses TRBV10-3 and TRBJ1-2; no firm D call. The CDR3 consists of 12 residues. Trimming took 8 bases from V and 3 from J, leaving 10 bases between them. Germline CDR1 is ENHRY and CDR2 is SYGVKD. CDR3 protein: CAIGGQYYGYTF. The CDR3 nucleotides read TGTGCCATCGGAGGCCAGTACTATGGCTACACCTTC.

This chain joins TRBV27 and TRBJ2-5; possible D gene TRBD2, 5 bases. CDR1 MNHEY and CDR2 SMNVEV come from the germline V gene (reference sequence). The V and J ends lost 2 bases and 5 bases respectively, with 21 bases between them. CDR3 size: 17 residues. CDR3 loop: CASSLSLGDTRSETQYF. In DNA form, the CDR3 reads TGTGCCAGCAGTTTAAGTCTGGGTGACACTAGGTCGGAGACCCAGTACTTC.

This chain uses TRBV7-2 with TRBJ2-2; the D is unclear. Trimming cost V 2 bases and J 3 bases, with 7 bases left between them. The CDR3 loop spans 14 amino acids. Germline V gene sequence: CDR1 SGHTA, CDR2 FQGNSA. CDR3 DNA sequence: TGTGCCAGCAGCTTAAACAAAGACACCGGGGAGCTGTTTTTT. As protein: CASSLNKDTGELFF.

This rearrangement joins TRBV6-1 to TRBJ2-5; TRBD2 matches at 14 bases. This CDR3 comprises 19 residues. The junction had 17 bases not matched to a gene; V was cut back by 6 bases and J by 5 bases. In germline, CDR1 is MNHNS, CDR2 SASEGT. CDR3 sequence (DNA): TGTGCCAGCAGCCAAAGGGCTCCGGGACTAGCGGGAGAACGGGAGACCCAGTACTTC. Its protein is CASSQRAPGLAGERETQYF.

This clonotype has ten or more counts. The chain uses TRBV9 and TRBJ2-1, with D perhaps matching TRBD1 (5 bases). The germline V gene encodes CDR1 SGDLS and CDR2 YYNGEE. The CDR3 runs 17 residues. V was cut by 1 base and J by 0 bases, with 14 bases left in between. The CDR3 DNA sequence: TGTGCCAGCAGCGTACTGGACACCTCCAACTCCTACAATGAGCAGTTCTTC. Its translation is CASSVLDTSNSYNEQFF.

The CDR3 loop reads CASTPRSALAGELSYDNEQFF. The DNA for the CDR3 is TGCGCCAGCACCCCAAGATCTGCCCTAGCGGGAGAATTGTCCTATGACAATGAGCAGTTCTTC. This chain joins TRBV4-1 and TRBJ2-1; 10 nucleotides match TRBD2. The CDR3 length is 21 residues. Germline lookup yields CDR1 MGHRA and CDR2 YSYEKL. V shed 7 bases, J shed 5 bases, and the junction held 26 bases outside the gene matches.

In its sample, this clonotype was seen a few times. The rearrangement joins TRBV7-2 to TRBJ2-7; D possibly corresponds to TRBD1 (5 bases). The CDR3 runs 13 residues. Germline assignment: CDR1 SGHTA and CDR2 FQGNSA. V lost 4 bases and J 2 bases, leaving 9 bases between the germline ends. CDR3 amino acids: CASSSTATYEQYF. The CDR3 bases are TGTGCCAGCAGCTCGACAGCCACCTACGAGCAGTACTTC.

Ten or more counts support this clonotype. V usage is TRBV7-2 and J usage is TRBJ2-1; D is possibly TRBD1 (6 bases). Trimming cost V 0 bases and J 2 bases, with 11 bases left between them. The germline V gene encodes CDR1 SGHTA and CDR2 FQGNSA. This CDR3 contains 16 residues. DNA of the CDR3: TGTGCCAGCAGCTTAGCGGTTGGGGGCCCCTACAATGAGCAGTTCTTC. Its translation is CASSLAVGGPYNEQFF.

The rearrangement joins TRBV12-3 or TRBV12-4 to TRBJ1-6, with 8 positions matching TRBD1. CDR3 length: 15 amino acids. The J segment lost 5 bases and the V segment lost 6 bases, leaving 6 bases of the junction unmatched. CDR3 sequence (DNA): TGTGCCAGCAGACAGGGGGTTTCGGATAATTCACCCCTCCACTTT. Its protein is CASRQGVSDNSPLHF.

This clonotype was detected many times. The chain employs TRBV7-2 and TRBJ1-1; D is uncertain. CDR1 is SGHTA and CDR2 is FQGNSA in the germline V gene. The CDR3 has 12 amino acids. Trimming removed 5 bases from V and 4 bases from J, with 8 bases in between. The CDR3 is CASSQGGTEAFF. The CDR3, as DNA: TGTGCCAGCAGCCAAGGCGGCACTGAAGCTTTCTTT. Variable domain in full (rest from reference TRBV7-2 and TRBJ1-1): GAGVSQSPSNKVTEKGKDVELRCDPISGHTALYWYRQSLGQGLEFLIYFQGNSAPDKSGLPSDRFSAERTGGSVSTLTIQRTQQEDSAVYLCASSQGGTEAFFGQGTRLTVV.

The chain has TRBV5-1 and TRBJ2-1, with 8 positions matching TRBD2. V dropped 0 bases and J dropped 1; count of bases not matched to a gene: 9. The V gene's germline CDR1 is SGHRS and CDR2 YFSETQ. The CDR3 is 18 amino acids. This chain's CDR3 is CASSLGLGVAGSYNEQFF. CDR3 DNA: TGCGCCAGCAGCTTGGGTCTGGGGGTAGCGGGATCCTACAATGAGCAGTTCTTC.

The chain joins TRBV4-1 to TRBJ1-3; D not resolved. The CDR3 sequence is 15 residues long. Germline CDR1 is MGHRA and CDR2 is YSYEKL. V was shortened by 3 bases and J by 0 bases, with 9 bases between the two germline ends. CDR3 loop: CASSHIGSSGNTIYF. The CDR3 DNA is TGCGCCAGCAGCCATATAGGGTCCTCTGGAAACACCATATATTTT.

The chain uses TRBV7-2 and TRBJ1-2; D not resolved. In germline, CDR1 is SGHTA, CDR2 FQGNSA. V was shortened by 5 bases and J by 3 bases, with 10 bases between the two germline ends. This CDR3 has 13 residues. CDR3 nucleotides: TGTGCCAGCAGCCCCGACATCTACTATGGCTACACCTTC. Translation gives CASSPDIYYGYTF. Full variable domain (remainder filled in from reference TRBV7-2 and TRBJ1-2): GAGVSQSPSNKVTEKGKDVELRCDPISGHTALYWYRQSLGQGLEFLIYFQGNSAPDKSGLPSDRFSAERTGGSVSTLTIQRTQQEDSAVYLCASSPDIYYGYTFGSGTRLTVV.

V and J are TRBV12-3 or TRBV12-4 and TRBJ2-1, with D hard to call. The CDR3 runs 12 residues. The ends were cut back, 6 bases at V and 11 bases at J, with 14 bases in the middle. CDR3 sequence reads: CASSGPLSQQFF. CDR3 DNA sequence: TGTGCCAGCAGCGGTCCTCTGAGTCAGCAGTTCTTC.

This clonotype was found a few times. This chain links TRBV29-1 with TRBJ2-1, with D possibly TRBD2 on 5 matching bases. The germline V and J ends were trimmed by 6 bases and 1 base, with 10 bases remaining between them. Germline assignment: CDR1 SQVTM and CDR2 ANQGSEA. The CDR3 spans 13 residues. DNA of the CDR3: TGCAGCGTCGAGGGTATGTCCTACAATGAGCAGTTCTTC. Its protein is CSVEGMSYNEQFF.

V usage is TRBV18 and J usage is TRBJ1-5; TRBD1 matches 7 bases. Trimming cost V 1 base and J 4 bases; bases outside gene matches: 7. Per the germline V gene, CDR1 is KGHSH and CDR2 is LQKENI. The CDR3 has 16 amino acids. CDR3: CASSPQMDRSNQPQHF. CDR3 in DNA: TGTGCCAGCTCACCACAGATGGACAGGTCGAATCAGCCCCAGCATTTT.

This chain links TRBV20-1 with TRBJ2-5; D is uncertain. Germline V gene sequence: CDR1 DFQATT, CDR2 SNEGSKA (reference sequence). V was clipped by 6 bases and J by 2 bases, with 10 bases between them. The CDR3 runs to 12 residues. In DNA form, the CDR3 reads TGCAGTGCCCAAGCACAACAAGAGACCCAGTACTTC. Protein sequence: CSAQAQQETQYF.